One and the same sample provided the 27 T cell receptor beta chains below, sequenced in a study of shared clonotypes between healthy human individuals. Produced via immunoSEQ multiplex PCR; TCRdb's table is partial and in-frame only. The repertoire has 550,000 to 800,000 clones, 80% to 95% of them found once; the top ten carry 30% to 40%. The sample taken for sequencing was memory CD8+ T cells from PBMCs. Stated subset: CD45RO+ cells pooled with CCR7-negative TemRA cells. The receptors come from a man aged 18 to 30 in good health. Some clones in this sample may be carry-over from other donors' samples.

The chain combines TRBV15 with TRBJ2-2; 7 positions agree with TRBD1. CDR3 size: 14 residues. V was clipped by 5 bases and J by 4 bases; unmatched bases: 4. The germline V gene encodes CDR1 LNHNV and CDR2 YYDKDF (reference sequence). The CDR3 DNA reads TGTGCCACCAGCGAGGGGGCGAGCACCGGGGAGCTGTTTTTT. This sequence encodes CATSEGASTGELFF.

This chain uses TRBV4-1 with TRBJ1-1, with 7 bases identical to TRBD1. This CDR3 has 14 residues. Germline CDR1 MGHRA, CDR2 YSYEKL. V dropped 4 bases and J dropped 3; count of bases not matched to a gene: 5. CDR3 in amino acids: CASSLGGPDTEAFF. In DNA, the CDR3 is TGCGCCAGCAGCCTAGGGGGCCCGGACACTGAAGCTTTCTTT.

The genes are TRBV28 and TRBJ2-1, with D unresolved. Germline CDR1 reads MDHEN; CDR2 reads SYDVKM. The ends were cut back, 4 bases at V and 3 bases at J, with 16 bases in the middle. The CDR3 is 16 residues long. The CDR3 loop is CASSSPDLESYNEQFF. CDR3 nucleotide sequence: TGTGCCAGCAGTTCGCCGGACCTAGAAAGCTACAATGAGCAGTTCTTC.

This clone occurred once. This chain links TRBV29-1 with TRBJ1-1, with 7 nucleotides matching TRBD1. CDR1 is SQVTM and CDR2 is ANQGSEA in the germline V gene. The CDR3 length is 15 residues. The CDR3 region has the DNA TGCTTAGCGCGGGCCGGGACAGCCATGAACACTGAAGCTTTCTTT. Encoded protein: CLARAGTAMNTEAFF.

This clone was seen once. This chain's CDR3 is CASRGGELFF. The CDR3 DNA is TGTGCCAGCCGGGGCGGGGAGCTGTTTTTT. The chain combines TRBV27 with TRBJ2-2; TRBD2 might be the D (5 bases). CDR1 MNHEY and CDR2 SMNVEV come from the germline V gene (reference sequence). V shed 8 bases and J shed 7 bases, with 5 bases lying between them. The CDR3 sequence is 10 residues long.

V is TRBV19 and J is TRBJ1-2; TRBD1 might be the D (5 bases). This CDR3 region has 16 residues. Germline V lookup: CDR1 LNHDA, CDR2 SQIVND (reference sequence). The V end lost 3 bases, the J end lost 8 bases, and 22 bases lay between the germline ends. The CDR3 sequence is CASSMNSEGFLVGYTF. Here the CDR3 DNA reads TGTGCCAGTAGTATGAATTCGGAGGGGTTCTTGGTGGGCTACACCTTC.

The gene calls are TRBV7-9 and TRBJ2-7; TRBD1 agrees at 10 bases. Germline trimming cut 6 bases from V and 4 bases from J; bases unmatched to any gene: 9. CDR1 SEHNR and CDR2 FQNEAQ come from the germline V gene (reference sequence). CDR3 length: 15 amino acids. This CDR3 reads CASSPKGQGIYEQYF. The CDR3 DNA is TGTGCCAGCAGTCCCAAGGGACAGGGGATATACGAGCAGTACTTC. Complete variable domain (other parts from reference TRBV7-9 and TRBJ2-7): DTGVSQNPRHKITKRGQNVTFRCDPISEHNRLYWYRQTLGQGPEFLTYFQNEAQLEKSRLLSDRFSAERPKGSFSTLEIQRTEQGDSAMYLCASSPKGQGIYEQYFGPGTRLTVT.

The chain uses TRBV5-1 and TRBJ2-7; TRBD2 is a possible D gene (5 bases). The CDR3 has 15 amino acids. Germline-derived CDR1 and CDR2 are SGHRS and YFSETQ. V gave up 4 bases and J gave up 3 bases, with 17 bases separating them. DNA for the CDR3: TGCGCCAGCAGCCCACGACCTAGCACCCACTACGAGCAGTACTTC. Translating it yields CASSPRPSTHYEQYF.

The J gene is TRBJ2-7, the V gene TRBV10-2, with TRBD2 matching over 11 bases. The CDR3 is 15 amino acids. With V trimmed by 6 bases and J by 3 bases, 7 bases remained unmatched. CDR1 and CDR2 (germline): WSHSY, SAAADI. This chain's CDR3 is CASRTTSGSLYEQYF. The CDR3 bases are TGCGCCAGCAGGACCACTAGCGGGAGTCTCTACGAGCAGTACTTC.

V is TRBV2 and J is TRBJ1-1; TRBD1 might be the D (6 bases). V gave up 6 bases and J gave up 0 bases, with 14 bases separating them. The CDR3 has 15 residues. The germline CDR1 and CDR2 sequences are SNHLY and FYNNEI. CDR3 sequence reads: CASRARTDLNTEAFF. CDR3 sequence (DNA): TGTGCCAGCAGAGCAAGGACAGACCTGAACACTGAAGCTTTCTTT.

The J gene is TRBJ1-5, the V gene TRBV10-2; 7 positions match TRBD1. Germline V gives CDR1 WSHSY, CDR2 SAAADI. Trimming removed 4 bases from V and 2 bases from J; junction bases left unmatched: 5. This CDR3 comprises 15 residues. The CDR3 loop reads CASSGTGMGNQPQHF. Here the CDR3 DNA reads TGCGCCAGCAGTGGGACAGGTATGGGCAATCAGCCCCAGCATTTT.

The CDR3: CATSRDKRPQPQHF. CDR3 DNA: TGTGCCACCAGCAGAGATAAAAGGCCCCAGCCCCAGCATTTT. The chain is built from TRBV15 and TRBJ1-5; D not resolved. Trimming removed 0 bases from V and 7 bases from J, with 10 bases in between. This CDR3 comprises 14 residues. The germline gives CDR1 LNHNV, CDR2 YYDKDF (reference sequence).

The chain links TRBV5-1 to TRBJ1-1, with D possibly being TRBD1 (5 bases). Germline-derived CDR1 and CDR2 are SGHRS and YFSETQ. Deletions cut 4 bases from V and 4 bases from J, with 17 bases between. The CDR3 sequence is 15 residues long. CDR3 protein: CASSPKGALATEAFF. CDR3 bases: TGCGCCAGCAGCCCCAAAGGGGCTCTGGCCACTGAAGCTTTCTTT.

This chain connects TRBV27 to TRBJ1-1; tentatively, D is TRBD1 (5 bases). V was shortened by 6 bases and J by 3 bases, with 17 bases between the two germline ends. CDR1 and CDR2 from the germline V gene are MNHEY and SMNVEV (reference sequence). This CDR3 has 15 residues. CDR3 residues: CASRIRDARDTEAFF. DNA of the CDR3: TGTGCCAGCAGAATCAGGGACGCTCGGGACACTGAAGCTTTCTTT.

V usage is TRBV5-8 and J usage is TRBJ2-7; 8 positions match TRBD1. CDR1 SGHTS and CDR2 YDEGEE come from the germline V gene. V was clipped by 8 bases and J by 2 bases; unmatched bases: 3. CDR3 length equals 12 residues. The CDR3 loop reads CASWDRTYEQYF. The CDR3 DNA reads as TGTGCCAGTTGGGACAGGACCTACGAGCAGTACTTC.

V is TRBV27 and J is TRBJ2-2; D gene unclear. Trimming removed 3 bases at V and 2 bases at J, with 10 bases between. Germline lookup yields CDR1 MNHEY and CDR2 SMNVEV (reference sequence). The CDR3 runs 15 residues. CDR3 amino acids: CASSFGGFNTGELFF. The CDR3 DNA reads as TGTGCCAGCAGTTTTGGCGGATTCAACACCGGGGAGCTGTTTTTT.

The genes are TRBV2 and TRBJ2-7, with TRBD2 as a possible D gene (5 bases). The germline CDR1 and CDR2 sequences are SNHLY and FYNNEI. The CDR3 has 12 residues. V lost 8 bases and J 1 base, leaving 9 bases between the germline ends. CDR3 nucleotide sequence: TGTGCCAGCGAAGCGGATTCCTACGAGCAGTACTTC. This codes for CASEADSYEQYF.

The chain combines TRBV6-5 with TRBJ2-3, with TRBD2 identical over 8 bases. This CDR3 region has 15 residues. The V and J ends lost 4 bases and 2 bases, in that order; junction bases with no gene match: 5. Germline V gene lookup returns CDR1 MNHEY and CDR2 SVGAGI. The CDR3, as DNA: TGTGCCAGCAGTTCGGGACTAGGTAACACAGATACGCAGTATTTT. As protein: CASSSGLGNTDTQYF.

This sequence joins TRBV7-9 and TRBJ2-5, with D perhaps assigned TRBD1 or TRBD2 (5 bases each). Deletions cut 5 bases from V and 3 bases from J, with 19 bases between. The CDR3 has 16 amino acids. Germline V gene data show CDR1 as SEHNR and CDR2 as FQNEAQ (reference sequence). The CDR3 loop is CASSKTGALGKETQYF. As DNA, the CDR3 is TGTGCCAGCAGCAAAACCGGGGCCCTAGGAAAAGAGACCCAGTACTTC.

This clone appeared a few times. This CDR3 reads CASSTPRRRSANQETQYF. CDR3 DNA: TGTGCCAGCAGTACCCCCAGGAGGCGGTCGGCCAACCAAGAGACCCAGTACTTC. V gene TRBV21-1 combines with J gene TRBJ2-5; the table's D call, TRBD2, has no DNA check behind it. TRBV21-1 is deemed a pseudogene. The CDR3 runs to 18 residues.

The rearrangement uses TRBV10-3 and TRBJ1-4, with 12 bases lining up with TRBD1. The J segment lost 5 bases and the V segment lost 2 bases, leaving 9 bases of the junction unmatched. This CDR3 has 18 amino acids. Germline V CDR1 and CDR2: ENHRY, SYGVKD. CDR3: CAISEAPGQGALNEKLFF. DNA for the CDR3: TGTGCCATCAGTGAGGCCCCGGGACAGGGGGCCTTAAATGAAAAACTGTTTTTT.

V gene TRBV11-2 combines with J gene TRBJ2-7; weak D call: TRBD2 (5 bases). The length of the CDR3 is 13 residues. V was pared by 5 bases and J by 3 bases, with 11 bases between. The germline gives CDR1 SGHAT, CDR2 FQNNGV. The CDR3 loop is CASSHTGNYEQYF. The CDR3 nucleotides read TGTGCCAGCAGCCACACGGGGAACTACGAGCAGTACTTC.

The chain carries TRBV4-3 and TRBJ2-6; TRBD1 agrees at 7 bases. Germline V gene lookup returns CDR1 LGHNA and CDR2 YSLEER. This CDR3 has 16 residues. The junction had 3 bases not matched to a gene; V was cut back by 4 bases and J by 0 bases. In DNA form, the CDR3 reads TGCGCCAGCAGCCCGACAGGGACCTCTGGGGCCAACGTCCTGACTTTC. This sequence encodes CASSPTGTSGANVLTF.

This chain joins TRBV6-5 and TRBJ2-1; TRBD1 agrees at 7 bases. The CDR3 totals 14 residues. The germline gives CDR1 MNHEY, CDR2 SVGAGI. V shed 5 bases and J 7 bases; nucleotides not matched to a gene: 8. CDR3 sequence: CASSVRGRGNEQFF. CDR3 bases: TGTGCCAGCAGTGTTCGAGGCAGGGGGAATGAGCAGTTCTTC.

The table lists this clone with a count of one. The chain carries TRBV27 and TRBJ1-1; D is unclear. Germline CDR1 MNHEY, CDR2 SMNVEV (reference sequence). There are 16 residues in the CDR3. V gave up 3 bases and J gave up 1 base, with 15 bases separating them. The CDR3 DNA follows: TGTGCCAGCAGTTTTGTGGGTGACGGAGCGAACACTGAAGCTTTCTTT. Amino acids: CASSFVGDGANTEAFF.

The chain employs TRBV7-9 and TRBJ2-1, with D possibly TRBD2 on 6 matching bases. Germline loops: CDR1 SEHNR, CDR2 FQNEAQ (reference sequence). The CDR3 spans 15 residues. The V gene lost 5 bases and the J gene lost 5 bases, with 16 bases spanning the gap. The CDR3 sequence: CASSRPLQRDNEQFF. The CDR3 DNA sequence: TGTGCCAGCAGCCGCCCCCTCCAGCGGGACAATGAGCAGTTCTTC. Using reference TRBV7-9 and TRBJ2-1 for the parts outside the CDR3, the full variable domain is DTGVSQNPRHKITKRGQNVTFRCDPISEHNRLYWYRQTLGQGPEFLTYFQNEAQLEKSRLLSDRFSAERPKGSFSTLEIQRTEQGDSAMYLCASSRPLQRDNEQFFGPGTRLTVL.

The genes are TRBV6-5 and TRBJ1-2; TRBD1 agrees at 7 bases. Germline CDR1 reads MNHEY; CDR2 reads SVGAGI. The trim removed 1 base at V and 7 bases at J, leaving 6 bases unmatched. The CDR3 totals 14 residues. The CDR3 region has the DNA TGTGCCAGCAGTTACTTCAGACAGGGCGGTGGCTACACCTTC. Translated, it gives CASSYFRQGGGYTF.